This T cell receptor (beta chain) comes out of a study of T cells after posttransplantation cyclophosphamide. Study-wide points: TRB overlap between skin or GI tissue T cells and blood was limited.

Concerning this clone itself: Its antigen is still unknown.

CDR1 and CDR2 (germline): ENHRY, SYGVKD. This CDR3 spans 13 amino acids. The V and J ends lost 11 bases and 5 bases respectively, with 15 bases between them. Some clones are missing from TCRdb's copy, which holds only in-frame ones; the method was immunoSEQ multiplex PCR. The data contain about 66,000 clones, around 93% of them singletons. Sequencing was carried out using PBMCs. This TCR was sampled from a woman aged 30 to 39 in good health and a related stem cell transplant donor. The J gene is TRBJ1-4, the V gene TRBV10-3, with a possible D match to TRBD1 (6 bases). The CDR3 loop is CAANRELNEKLFF. CDR3 DNA sequence: TGTGCCGCAAACAGGGAACTGAATGAAAAACTGTTTTTT.